The 13 T cell receptor beta chains below were found in one sample sequenced in a study of T cell changes during pregnancy in multiple sclerosis. The repertoire was sequenced with immunoSEQ multiplex PCR; TCRdb's copy has only in-frame clones and lacks some. The data contain roughly 76,000 clones, about 90% of them singletons. The sample here was CD4+ T cells from peripheral blood mononuclear cells, taken in the second trimester of pregnancy. The receptors derive from a female donor with multiple sclerosis, enrolled in a pregnancy study.

The V and J genes are TRBV9 and TRBJ2-5; 8 bases are shared with TRBD2. J gave up 5 bases and V 0 bases, and 15 bases lay outside the gene matches. Germline V CDR1 and CDR2: SGDLS, YYNGEE. The CDR3 has 18 residues. The DNA of the CDR3 is TGTGCCAGCAGCGTAGATGGGAGCGGGGGAAACCTCAGGGAGACCCAGTACTTC. As protein: CASSVDGSGGNLRETQYF.

V usage is TRBV11-2 and J usage is TRBJ1-2; 7 bases line up with TRBD1. CDR1 and CDR2 (germline): SGHAT, FQNNGV. The ends lost 6 bases at V and 4 bases at J; junction bases unmatched: 8. This CDR3 comprises 14 residues. CDR3: CASSRIGTVYGYTF. The CDR3 nucleotides are TGTGCCAGCAGTAGAATTGGGACAGTCTATGGCTACACCTTC.

The CDR3 sequence: CASSKPIAGPNTGELFF. The CDR3 DNA is TGTGCCAGCAGCAAACCTATAGCGGGGCCCAACACCGGGGAGCTGTTTTTT. V gene TRBV21-1 combines with J gene TRBJ2-2; the D call TRBD2 from the table was never checked on the DNA. TRBV21-1 is a recognized pseudogene. The CDR3 spans 17 residues.

The chain couples TRBV5-6 to TRBJ1-1, with 7 bases aligning to TRBD1. The CDR3 extends over 15 amino acids. V gave up 4 bases and J gave up 5 bases; unmatched junction bases: 11. Germline V lookup: CDR1 SGHDT, CDR2 YYEEEE. The CDR3 reads CASSTIAQGRTEAFF. In DNA form, the CDR3 reads TGTGCCAGCAGCACCATCGCACAGGGGAGAACTGAAGCTTTCTTT. Full variable domain (outside the CDR3, taken from reference TRBV5-6 and TRBJ1-1): DAGVTQSPTHLIKTRGQQVTLRCSPKSGHDTVSWYQQALGQGPQFIFQYYEEEERQRGNFPDRFSGHQFPNYSSELNVNALLLGDSALYLCASSTIAQGRTEAFFGQGTRLTVV.

This clone was seen only once. The V gene is TRBV15, the J gene TRBJ2-7; D is unresolved. Germline values: CDR1 LNHNV, CDR2 YYDKDF (reference sequence). The CDR3 is 14 residues long. Trimming took off 4 bases at V and 0 bases at J, with 10 bases between the two ends. The CDR3, as DNA: TGTGCCACCAGCAAAAAGCGAAACTCCTACGAGCAGTACTTC. This gives the protein CATSKKRNSYEQYF.

V gene TRBV9 combines with J gene TRBJ1-6; 8 nucleotides align to TRBD1. The CDR3 runs to 15 residues. Germline trimming cut 3 bases from V and 8 bases from J; bases unmatched to any gene: 7. Germline V gene sequence: CDR1 SGDLS, CDR2 YYNGEE. CDR3 nucleotide sequence: TGTGCCAGCAGCGCGGGGACAGGACGGGATTCACCCCTCCACTTT. Translation: CASSAGTGRDSPLHF.

Ten or more counts support this clone. This chain connects TRBV7-2 to TRBJ1-5, with a tentative D call TRBD1 (6 bases). Germline V CDR1 and CDR2: SGHTA, FQGNSA. The CDR3 extends over 12 amino acids. The V gene lost 5 bases and the J gene lost 7 bases, with 9 bases spanning the gap. The CDR3 spells CASSRDRQPQHF. The CDR3 DNA reads TGTGCCAGCAGCCGCGACAGGCAGCCCCAGCATTTT.

V usage is TRBV7-9 and J usage is TRBJ1-1; 8 nucleotides line up with TRBD1. The CDR3 runs to 14 residues. V shed 8 bases, J shed 4 bases, and the junction held 9 bases outside the gene matches. Germline CDR1 is SEHNR and CDR2 is FQNEAQ (reference sequence). The CDR3, as DNA: TGTGCCAGCCGGTTGACAGGGGAGGTCACTGAAGCTTTCTTT. Amino acid sequence: CASRLTGEVTEAFF.

The chain uses TRBV19 and TRBJ1-5; TRBD1 is a possible D gene (5 bases). Trimming pared 0 bases from V and 5 bases from J, leaving 8 bases between. This CDR3 region has 14 residues. CDR1 is LNHDA and CDR2 is SQIVND in the germline V gene (reference sequence). This CDR3 is CASSIERGDQPQHF. The DNA for the CDR3 is TGTGCCAGTAGTATAGAGCGGGGGGATCAGCCCCAGCATTTT.

The V and J genes are TRBV5-4 and TRBJ2-3; no clear D gene. The germline V gene has CDR1 SGHNT and CDR2 YYREEE (reference sequence). The CDR3 sequence is 15 residues long. V lost 0 bases to trimming and J lost 0 bases, with 8 bases between them. The CDR3 here is CASSLGRASTDTQYF. CDR3 sequence (DNA): TGTGCCAGCAGCTTGGGGAGAGCCAGCACAGATACGCAGTATTTT.

V gene TRBV29-1 combines with J gene TRBJ2-1; 10 nucleotides line up with TRBD2. The CDR3 covers 12 residues. Germline V lookup: CDR1 SQVTM, CDR2 ANQGSEA. In nucleotides, the CDR3 is TGCACCGCTAGCGGGAGACTCGTTGAGCAGTTCTTC. Translating gives CTASGRLVEQFF.

The chain couples TRBV9 to TRBJ2-1; D may be TRBD2 (6 bases). In germline, CDR1 is SGDLS, CDR2 YYNGEE. This CDR3 has 17 amino acids. The germline V and J ends were trimmed by 0 bases and 10 bases, with 23 bases remaining between them. The CDR3 here is CASSVGPRTTDLGEQFF. In DNA, the CDR3 is TGTGCCAGCAGCGTAGGTCCTCGGACTACGGATCTTGGGGAGCAGTTCTTC.

The chain links TRBV7-6 to TRBJ2-3; 13 nucleotides align to TRBD2. The CDR3 spans 15 residues. The trim removed 5 bases at V and 6 bases at J, leaving 5 bases unmatched. CDR1 SGHVS and CDR2 FNYEAQ come from the germline V gene. The CDR3 spells CASSITSGGADTQYF. Written as DNA, the CDR3 is TGTGCCAGCAGCATAACTAGCGGGGGGGCTGATACGCAGTATTTT.